This TCR beta chain was profiled in a study of blood T cell repertoires in COVID-19. As for the study in general: PBMCs, B-cell-depleted T cells, or T cells provided the cDNA or gDNA that made up the material.

All enrollees were about 18 to 89 years old and from fewer than 25 US areas. Participants were placed into cohorts based on the clinical history they reported. Per the authors' pipeline: Counts of nucleated cells, estimated from reference gene primer amplification, were obtained. TCRdb keeps only in-frame clones here, not all; method: immunoSEQ multiplex PCR. The V and J calls and clone size are taken from that table; D and trimming were inferred from the DNA. Of around 250,000 clones detected, over 80% appear once; the ten largest clones hold approximately 4%. The sample was PBMCs or T cells enriched from blood (not recorded which). The clonotype comes from a woman in her thirties with acute COVID-19.

This CDR3 is CAWNRQGGGEQYF. The CDR3 DNA reads as TGTGCCTGGAACCGACAGGGGGGTGGCGAGCAGTACTTC. V is TRBV30 and J is TRBJ2-7, with TRBD1 identical over 9 bases. The CDR3 runs 13 residues. Germline CDR1 is GTSNPN and CDR2 is SVGIG (reference sequence). The V and J ends lost 4 bases and 6 bases, in that order; junction bases with no gene match: 7.